Detailed here is one T cell receptor beta chain. The target of this receptor is not known. Base qualities are not recorded, but no much larger clone differs from it by a single base. At the junction V is shortened by 4 bases and J by 1 base; bases outside the gene matches: 5. The CDR3 contains 15 residues, cysteine and phenylalanine counted. Only CDR3 DNA remains: 45 bases, in frame from the first base. CDR1 and CDR2 were assigned from the germline V gene as SGHRS and YFSETQ. This sample was taken from a study of T cell changes during pregnancy in multiple sclerosis (dated by TCRdb to the late 2010s). With respect to the entire study: The study examined how the T cell repertoire changed over the course of pregnancy in women with multiple sclerosis.

Receptor libraries were prepared by the immunoSEQ multiplex PCR assay. TCRdb re-hosts the immuneACCESS table, in-frame sequences only. Its copies lack some clones; in the studies checked, an unresolved V gene accounts for under half of them, and the cause for the rest is not known. A total of 81,000 or so clones appear in this sample, about 90% of them only once. The biggest ten clones account for 3.5% of the sample. This receptor was taken from a female donor in good health, serving as a control in a pregnancy study. Some clones in this sample may be carry-over from other donors' samples. Recombination connected TRBV5-1 to TRBJ2-3, with 8 central nucleotides matching TRBD2. The sequenced sample was PBMCs, obtained in the first trimester of pregnancy. The DNA reads as follows: TGCGCCAGCAGCAACGGGGGGGTTCGCACAGATACGCAGTATTTT. This encodes CASSNGGVRTDTQYF.